The next 8 T cell receptor beta chains were all read from a single sample in a study of T cell changes during pregnancy in multiple sclerosis (dated by TCRdb to the late 2010s). Receptor amplification or capture employed the immunoSEQ multiplex PCR assay. The clones in this table, taken by TCRdb from immuneACCESS, are in-frame only. Not every clone is retained; where verified, under half of the shortfall comes from an unresolved V gene, and the cause of the rest is unknown. This sample holds more than 45,000 clones; about nine tenths were observed only once. About 0.28% of the sample goes to the ten largest clones. The input for sequencing was CD4+ T cells from peripheral blood mononuclear cells, taken in the second trimester of pregnancy. The source is a female donor with multiple sclerosis, enrolled in a pregnancy study.

J is TRBJ2-1 and V is TRBV7-9, with 11 bases fitting TRBD1. CDR1 SEHNR and CDR2 FQNEAQ come from the germline V gene (reference sequence). V lost 6 bases and J lost 10; bases outside the gene matches: 11. This CDR3 has 15 residues. In DNA form, the CDR3 reads TGTGCCAGCAGATTAACCGGGACAGGGGGAGAAGAGCAGTTCTTC. Encoded protein: CASRLTGTGGEEQFF.

The rearrangement uses TRBV5-1 and TRBJ2-1, with unresolved D. Germline CDR1 SGHRS, CDR2 YFSETQ. V lost 0 bases and J lost 16, with 11 bases in between. CDR3 length equals 11 residues. The CDR3 is CASSLEARVFF. The DNA of the CDR3 is TGCGCCAGCAGCTTGGAGGCCCGGGTTTTCTTC. Using reference TRBV5-1 and TRBJ2-1 for the parts outside the CDR3, the full variable domain is KAGVTQTPRYLIKTRGQQVTLSCSPISGHRSVSWYQQTPGQGLQFLFEYFSETQRNKGNFPGRFSGRQFSNSRSEMNVSTLELGDSALYLCASSLEARVFFGPGTRLTVL.

The rearrangement uses TRBV19 and TRBJ1-6; weak D call: TRBD1 (5 bases). CDR3 length equals 14 residues. The V end was cut by 5 bases, the J end by 5 bases, with 10 bases between. CDR1 and CDR2 from the germline V gene are LNHDA and SQIVND (reference sequence). CDR3 coding DNA: TGTGCCAGTAGTCTCTTGACAGATAATTCACCCCTCCACTTT. Amino acids: CASSLLTDNSPLHF.

V usage is TRBV5-1 and J usage is TRBJ1-4; D possibly corresponds to TRBD1 (5 bases). The CDR3 is 14 residues long. Trimming shortened V by 5 bases and J by 1 base, and 9 bases separated the two germline ends. CDR1 and CDR2 from the germline V gene are SGHRS and YFSETQ. CDR3 loop: CASSDQGTNEKLFF. In DNA form, the CDR3 reads TGCGCCAGCAGTGATCAGGGAACTAATGAAAAACTGTTTTTT.

The chain employs TRBV5-1 and TRBJ2-7; 8 nucleotides line up with TRBD2. This CDR3 contains 14 residues. The germline V gene has CDR1 SGHRS and CDR2 YFSETQ. V gave up 0 bases and J gave up 3 bases; unmatched junction bases: 2. This CDR3 reads CASSLAGLGYEQYF. The CDR3 nucleotides are TGCGCCAGCAGCTTGGCGGGACTAGGCTACGAGCAGTACTTC.

This chain joins TRBV27 and TRBJ1-6, with a weak D call TRBD1 (5 bases). Trimming removed 5 bases at V and 7 bases at J, with 15 bases between. The CDR3 length is 15 residues. The V gene's germline CDR1 is MNHEY and CDR2 SMNVEV (reference sequence). For the CDR3, the DNA is TGTGCCAGCAGTCCAGGGCAGGTGTACAATTCACCCCTCCACTTT. Protein: CASSPGQVYNSPLHF.

J is TRBJ1-4 and V is TRBV19, with 7 bases identical to TRBD1. After removal of 5 bases from V and 5 bases from J, the junction contained 8 bases not matched to a gene. The CDR3 totals 15 residues. CDR1 is LNHDA, CDR2 SQIVND, per germline (reference sequence). CDR3 residues: CASSPGGTDNEKLFF. The CDR3 DNA sequence: TGTGCCAGTAGTCCTGGGGGGACAGACAATGAAAAACTGTTTTTT.

V is TRBV7-6 and J is TRBJ2-7, with unresolved D. This CDR3 has 16 residues. Trimming removed 5 bases at V and 0 bases at J, with 17 bases between. Germline V CDR1 and CDR2: SGHVS, FNYEAQ. Here the CDR3 reads CASSRASADHSYEQYF. As DNA, the CDR3 is TGTGCCAGCAGCCGAGCGTCAGCTGACCACTCCTACGAGCAGTACTTC.